The 12 T cell receptor beta chains presented below share a single source sample, sequenced in a study of T cells in Graves' hyperthyroidism and ophthalmopathy. There were TCR beta CDR3 regions amplified from RNA transcripts. A set of HTBI primers served as the primers for a first-round RT-PCR of the TCR CDR3. One entry per CDR3 protein results from TCRdb running MiXCR on the multiplex PCR reads. The table records approximately 600,000 distinct CDR3 sequences, around 15% of them present only once. The sample comprised blood. The receptors derive from a woman aged 25-40 years with Graves' hyperthyroidism.

This clonotype was seen many times. CDR3 sequence reads: CAWNGAGPETQYF. Written as DNA, the CDR3 is TGTGCCTGGAACGGAGCCGGACCAGAGACCCAGTACTTC. This rearrangement joins TRBV30 to TRBJ2-5; no clear D gene. Trimming removed 4 bases at V and 4 bases at J, with 13 bases between. This CDR3 region has 13 residues. Looked up from germline, CDR1 is GTSNPN and CDR2 is SVGIG (reference sequence).

The rearrangement joins TRBV2 to TRBJ1-2; 8 bases agree with TRBD1. The CDR3 runs 14 residues. The J segment lost 1 base and the V segment lost 6 bases, leaving 4 bases of the junction unmatched. Per germline, CDR1 SNHLY and CDR2 FYNNEI. The CDR3 here is CASRSGQGNYGYTF. The DNA for the CDR3 is TGTGCCAGCAGGAGTGGACAGGGTAACTATGGCTACACCTTC. The full variable domain, rest sourced from reference TRBV2 and TRBJ1-2, is EPEVTQTPSHQVTQMGQEVILRCVPISNHLYFYWYRQILGQKVEFLVSFYNNEISEKSEIFDDQFSVERPDGSNFTLKIRSTKLEDSAMYFCASRSGQGNYGYTFGSGTRLTVV.

This clonotype was found a few times. The chain joins TRBV10-1 to TRBJ2-2; 11 bases align to TRBD1. The V gene end was trimmed by 5 bases and the J gene end by 4 bases; junction bases not matched to a gene: 6. Germline V gives CDR1 WNHNN, CDR2 SYGVQD (reference sequence). This CDR3 comprises 16 residues. The chain's CDR3 is CASSPTGTGGTGELFF. The CDR3 DNA reads as TGCGCCAGCAGTCCCACCGGGACAGGGGGCACCGGGGAGCTGTTTTTT.

This clonotype was observed a handful of times. A read error may produce the germline difference seen at one junction end. The chain recombines TRBV28 with TRBJ2-5; tentatively, D is TRBD1 or TRBD2 (5 bases each). The germline gives CDR1 MDHEN, CDR2 SYDVKM. The CDR3 consists of 12 residues. The CDR3 reads CASSLRGPPGHF. As DNA, the CDR3 is TGTGCCAGCAGTTTAAGGGGACCCCCCGGCCACTTC. Variable domain in full (rest from reference TRBV28 and TRBJ2-5): DVKVTQSSRYLVKRTGEKVFLECVQDMDHENMFWYRQDPGLGLRLIYFSYDVKMKEKGDIPEGYSVSREKKERFSLILESASTNQTSMYLCASSLRGPPGHFGPGTRLLVL.

Many counts were recorded for this clonotype. V is TRBV12-3 or TRBV12-4 and J is TRBJ1-2; D is ambiguous. The CDR3 spans 13 residues. V was clipped by 1 base and J by 8 bases, with 11 bases between them. The CDR3 coding sequence is TGTGCCAGCAGTTTAGTTTCGGTTAGAGGCTACACCTTC. It yields the protein CASSLVSVRGYTF.

V and J are TRBV30 and TRBJ2-7, with D possibly matching TRBD2 (6 bases). Germline V gene data show CDR1 as GTSNPN and CDR2 as SVGIG (reference sequence). The CDR3 totals 15 residues. V dropped 0 bases and J dropped 3 bases, with 15 bases sitting between them. The DNA for the CDR3 is TGTGCCTGGAGTGTTGTGTCGACGGGGGACTACGAGCAGTACTTC. This encodes CAWSVVSTGDYEQYF.

This clonotype was seen ten or more times. V and J are TRBV6-6 and TRBJ2-7, with a possible D match to TRBD2 (6 bases). Germline CDR1 and CDR2: MNHNY and SVGAGI (reference sequence). V gave up 2 bases and J gave up 3 bases, with 14 bases separating them. CDR3 size: 15 residues. The CDR3 coding sequence is TGTGCCAGCAGTTACGAGTCCGGGACTTACTACGAGCAGTACTTC. Translating it yields CASSYESGTYYEQYF.

The genes are TRBV5-8 and TRBJ2-2; D remains unclear. V lost 3 bases and J 8 bases, leaving 2 bases between the germline ends. This CDR3 is 10 amino acids long. Germline V gene data show CDR1 as SGHTS and CDR2 as YDEGEE. CDR3 residues: CASSWGELFF. CDR3 sequence (DNA): TGTGCCAGCAGCTGGGGGGAGCTGTTTTTT.

CDR3 nucleotide sequence: TGTGCCAGCAGTTTAAAAGGGTTAGTACGGCATCAGCCCCAGCATTTT. Amino acid sequence: CASSLKGLVRHQPQHF. V gene TRBV28 combines with J gene TRBJ1-5; no definite D call. The germline V gene has CDR1 MDHEN and CDR2 SYDVKM. V shed 2 bases and J shed 5 bases, with 16 bases lying between them. The CDR3 totals 16 residues. Filled out from reference TRBV28 and TRBJ1-5, the complete variable domain reads DVKVTQSSRYLVKRTGEKVFLECVQDMDHENMFWYRQDPGLGLRLIYFSYDVKMKEKGDIPEGYSVSREKKERFSLILESASTNQTSMYLCASSLKGLVRHQPQHFGDGTRLSIL.

This clonotype has a count of ten or more. This rearrangement joins TRBV12-3 or TRBV12-4 to TRBJ1-6; 9 bases match TRBD1. Trimming took 3 bases from V and 9 from J; bases not matched to a gene: 6. The CDR3 loop spans 15 amino acids. The CDR3 protein is CASSFGDRVGSPLHF. CDR3 nucleotides: TGTGCCAGCAGTTTTGGGGACAGGGTGGGTTCACCCCTCCACTTT.

Many counts were recorded for this clonotype. The chain links TRBV5-1 to TRBJ2-7, with 7 bases matching TRBD2. With V trimmed by 4 bases and J by 1 base, 5 bases remained unmatched. The CDR3 loop spans 14 amino acids. The V gene's germline CDR1 is SGHRS and CDR2 YFSETQ. As DNA, the CDR3 is TGCGCCAGCAGCGGGCTCGGGGGGTCCTACGAGCAGTACTTC. Protein product: CASSGLGGSYEQYF.

The chain uses TRBV2 and TRBJ1-1, with unresolved D. Germline-derived CDR1 and CDR2 are SNHLY and FYNNEI. The CDR3 totals 14 residues. Trimming pared 7 bases from V and 0 bases from J, leaving 12 bases between. CDR3: CASTFGRMNTEAFF. The CDR3 DNA is TGTGCCAGCACTTTCGGCAGGATGAACACTGAAGCTTTCTTT.